The table lists the clone carrying this T cell receptor beta chain with a few counts. The antigen is undetermined. Germline V gives CDR1 KGHSH, CDR2 LQKENI. V lost 4 bases and J 0 bases, leaving 18 bases between the germline ends. The CDR3 has 17 amino acids. Amplification of TCR beta CDR3 regions was performed using RNA transcripts as template. The study used the HTBI primer set for a first-round RT-PCR of the TCR CDR3. TCRdb re-derived calls from the multiplex PCR reads in MiXCR, one entry per CDR3 protein. Of approximately 380,000 distinct CDR3 sequences listed, about a fifth were seen once; the top ten hold around 40%. This record belongs to a study of T cells in Graves' hyperthyroidism and ophthalmopathy. Findings of the study overall: Most thyroid clonotypes expanded above 0.001 were also detected in blood.

The sample was blood. The receptor was isolated from a man younger than 35 with Graves' ophthalmopathy. The chain uses TRBV18 and TRBJ2-5; D perhaps matches TRBD2 (7 bases). The CDR3 nucleotides read TGTGCCAGCTCACTCTCTATCCGAGGGGGGGACCAAGAGACCCAGTACTTC. Translating it yields CASSLSIRGGDQETQYF.